This T cell receptor (beta chain) was sequenced for a study of CD8+ T cells in alopecia areata. About the research overall: A regimen of oral tofacitinib, 5 to 10 mg twice daily, was given to treated patients.

Reverse transcription of extracted RNA yielded cDNA, which provided the sequencing template. The protocol was immunoSEQ multiplex PCR, while the TCRdb copy is restricted to in-frame clones and leaves out a portion. Of 100,000 to 150,000 clones in the sample, around 60% were seen once. V was trimmed by 0 bases and J by 7 bases, leaving 7 bases between them. Germline V gene lookup returns CDR1 SNHLY and CDR2 FYNNEI. The CDR3 length is 12 residues. The chain is built from TRBV2 and TRBJ2-7; D is unclear. The sequence was obtained from a human donor with alopecia areata. The sequencing used CD4+ T cells sorted from blood, collected at week 0. The CDR3 DNA reads TGTGCCAGCAGTGAAGCTCCTAGGGAGCAGTACTTC. Amino acid sequence: CASSEAPREQYF. Complete variable domain (other parts from reference TRBV2 and TRBJ2-7): EPEVTQTPSHQVTQMGQEVILRCVPISNHLYFYWYRQILGQKVEFLVSFYNNEISEKSEIFDDQFSVERPDGSNFTLKIRSTKLEDSAMYFCASSEAPREQYFGPGTRLTVT.